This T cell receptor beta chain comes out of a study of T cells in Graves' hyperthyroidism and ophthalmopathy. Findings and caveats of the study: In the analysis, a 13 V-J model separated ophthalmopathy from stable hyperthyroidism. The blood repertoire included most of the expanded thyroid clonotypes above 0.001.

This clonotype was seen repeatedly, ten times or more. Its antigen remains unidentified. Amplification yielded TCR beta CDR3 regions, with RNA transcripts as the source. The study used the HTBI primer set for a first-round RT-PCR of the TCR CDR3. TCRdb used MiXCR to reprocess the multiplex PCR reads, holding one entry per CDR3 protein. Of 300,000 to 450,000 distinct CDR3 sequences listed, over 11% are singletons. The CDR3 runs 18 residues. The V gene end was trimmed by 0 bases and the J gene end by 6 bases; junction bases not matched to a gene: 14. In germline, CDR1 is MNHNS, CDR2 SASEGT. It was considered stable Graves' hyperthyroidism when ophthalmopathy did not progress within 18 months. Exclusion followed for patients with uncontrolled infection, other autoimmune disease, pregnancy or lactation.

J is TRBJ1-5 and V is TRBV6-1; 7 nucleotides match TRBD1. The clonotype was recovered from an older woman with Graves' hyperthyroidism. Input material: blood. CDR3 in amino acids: CASSEAGGGRTTTQPQHF. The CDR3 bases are TGTGCCAGCAGTGAAGCAGGGGGCGGCAGGACTACGACTCAGCCCCAGCATTTT.